Listed here are 16 T cell receptor beta chains from one sample, sequenced in a study of human T cells and chemical hapten exposure. As to time point: healthy volunteer bleed at 2 weeks. Whole blood, unfractionated, served as the material for total RNA extraction. TCRdb ran MiXCR on the RACE reads and lists one entry per CDR3 protein. The sample gives about 130,000 distinct CDR3 sequences, roughly 9% of which show up once; roughly 2% is in the top ten. The sample taken for sequencing was whole blood. The receptors here all came from a male donor in good health. Some clones in this sample may be carry-over from other donors' samples.

This clonotype was picked up many times. The genes are TRBV5-1 and TRBJ2-7, with a weak D call TRBD2 (5 bases). Germline-derived CDR1 and CDR2 are SGHRS and YFSETQ. The CDR3 is made up of 13 amino acids. Trimming took off 1 base at V and 4 bases at J, with 9 bases between the two ends. The DNA for the CDR3 is TGCGCCAGCAGCTTGAGTTCGGGGTACGAGCAGTACTTC. Translation gives CASSLSSGYEQYF.

There are many counts of this clonotype. V is TRBV10-3 and J is TRBJ2-5; 7 bases fit TRBD1. Germline V CDR1 and CDR2: ENHRY, SYGVKD. CDR3 length: 15 amino acids. V gave up 2 bases and J gave up 4 bases; unmatched junction bases: 7. Here the CDR3 reads CAISERWTGGETQYF. In DNA form, the CDR3 reads TGTGCCATCAGTGAGAGGTGGACAGGCGGAGAGACCCAGTACTTC.

The chain links TRBV5-1 to TRBJ1-1; no clear D. Trimming took 0 bases from V and 7 from J, leaving 4 bases between them. The CDR3 consists of 11 residues. Germline V CDR1 and CDR2: SGHRS, YFSETQ. Written as DNA, the CDR3 is TGCGCCAGCAGCTTGGGCCGTGAAGCTTTCTTT. It specifies CASSLGREAFF.

This clonotype has more than one count but fewer than ten. V is TRBV6-5 and J is TRBJ2-7, with D perhaps matching TRBD2 (6 bases). The V end was cut by 2 bases, the J end by 7 bases, with 18 bases between. This CDR3 contains 15 residues. The germline V gene encodes CDR1 MNHEY and CDR2 SVGAGI. CDR3 sequence (DNA): TGTGCCAGCAGTTACGATCTGGGCGGCGGAGGGGAGCAGTACTTC. This sequence encodes CASSYDLGGGGEQYF.

In this sample, this clonotype turned up many times. The chain is built from TRBV7-2 and TRBJ2-6, with 15 bases aligning to TRBD2. The germline CDR1 and CDR2 sequences are SGHTA and FQGNSA. V shed 2 bases and J 0 bases; nucleotides not matched to a gene: 11. The CDR3 runs 22 residues. The CDR3 sequence is CASSLFRTSGGGSSSGANVLTF. The CDR3 DNA sequence: TGTGCCAGCAGCTTATTCAGGACTAGCGGGGGGGGGTCCTCCTCTGGGGCCAACGTCCTGACTTTC.

This clonotype occurred many times. The J gene is TRBJ1-6, the V gene TRBV12-3 or TRBV12-4, with a possible D match to TRBD1 (6 bases). Trimming took off 3 bases at V and 10 bases at J, with 19 bases between the two ends. The CDR3 sequence is 16 residues long. In nucleotides, the CDR3 is TGTGCCAGCAGTTTGTCCCTCCGACAGGCAACCTCACCCCTCCACTTT. Encoded protein: CASSLSLRQATSPLHF.

Many counts were recorded for this clonotype. The genes are TRBV7-9 and TRBJ2-7, with a tentative D call TRBD2 (5 bases). V was cut by 1 base and J by 5 bases, with 9 bases left in between. Germline lookup yields CDR1 SEHNR and CDR2 FQNEAQ (reference sequence). The CDR3 is made up of 13 amino acids. Here the CDR3 DNA reads TGTGCCAGCAGCTTAGGTTCGGGAAACGAGCAGTACTTC. As protein: CASSLGSGNEQYF.

The CDR3 loop is CASSEVAGGYEQYF. As DNA, the CDR3 is TGTGCCAGCAGTGAGGTAGCGGGAGGTTACGAGCAGTACTTC. This rearrangement joins TRBV2 to TRBJ2-7, with 10 bases fitting TRBD2. The germline V gene encodes CDR1 SNHLY and CDR2 FYNNEI. The CDR3 is 14 residues long. J lost 4 bases, V lost 3 bases, and 3 bases had no gene match.

This clonotype was counted at least ten times. The chain has TRBV12-3 or TRBV12-4 and TRBJ2-3; TRBD1 matches at 7 bases. The CDR3 loop spans 14 amino acids. J was trimmed by 4 bases and V by 4 bases; bases with no gene match: 5. CDR3 DNA: TGTGCCAGCAGTTCCCCAGGGGGTCCAGATACGCAGTATTTT. This translates into CASSSPGGPDTQYF.

This clonotype was detected a few times. The chain employs TRBV3-1 and TRBJ2-2; D is undetermined. The germline gives CDR1 LGHDT, CDR2 YNNKEL (reference sequence). V was clipped by 0 bases and J by 9 bases, with 5 bases between them. This CDR3 region has 12 residues. CDR3 sequence reads: CASSQDQWELFF. The CDR3 region has the DNA TGTGCCAGCAGCCAAGATCAATGGGAGCTGTTTTTT.

This clonotype was seen repeatedly, ten times or more. The chain is built from TRBV12-3 or TRBV12-4 and TRBJ2-1; unclear D gene. The CDR3 runs 15 residues. Trimming took 7 bases from V and 5 from J, leaving 18 bases between them. The CDR3 DNA sequence: TGTGCCAGCACCCCGGATGGTGCGGTTCACAATGAGCAGTTCTTC. Translating gives CASTPDGAVHNEQFF.

This clonotype has only a few counts. The chain carries TRBV12-3 or TRBV12-4 and TRBJ1-1, with 7 bases aligning to TRBD1. Losses at the gene ends were 6 bases for V and 3 bases for J; bases not matched to a gene: 7. This CDR3 contains 14 residues. The CDR3 DNA is TGTGCCAGCAGCTTTCCCGACAGGGACACTGAAGCTTTCTTT. Encoded protein: CASSFPDRDTEAFF.

Regarding this clonotype: A much larger clone differs from this one at a single base, so this may be a read error. The conserved closing phenylalanine or tryptophan is absent in this CDR3, likely reflecting a read error. The chain couples TRBV7-9 to TRBJ2-3; D might be TRBD2 (6 bases). Germline lookup yields CDR1 SEHNR and CDR2 FQNEAQ (reference sequence). The CDR3 contains 17 residues. Trimming removed 1 base at V and 0 bases at J, with 14 bases between. The CDR3 sequence is CASSLGRGGSSTDTQYS. In DNA, the CDR3 is TGTGCCAGCAGCTTAGGGCGGGGCGGCTCTAGCACAGATACGCAGTATTCT.

The chain carries TRBV27 and TRBJ2-7, with D perhaps being TRBD1 or TRBD2 (5 bases each). Trimming removed 2 bases at V and 3 bases at J, with 11 bases between. The CDR3 has 14 residues. Germline assignment: CDR1 MNHEY and CDR2 SMNVEV (reference sequence). The CDR3 DNA is TGTGCCAGCAGTTTAGAGGGGCGGTACTACGAGCAGTACTTC. Its translation is CASSLEGRYYEQYF.

This clonotype has ten or more counts. The chain couples TRBV27 to TRBJ1-5; D ambiguous. The germline V gene has CDR1 MNHEY and CDR2 SMNVEV (reference sequence). V was pared by 5 bases and J by 1 base, with 9 bases between. The CDR3 is made up of 14 amino acids. The CDR3 coding sequence is TGTGCCAGCAGTCCCATAAGGAGCAATCAGCCCCAGCATTTT. Protein sequence: CASSPIRSNQPQHF.

J is TRBJ2-7 and V is TRBV5-1, with 7 bases identical to TRBD1. CDR1 and CDR2 (germline): SGHRS, YFSETQ. Trimming took 4 bases from V and 6 from J; bases not matched to a gene: 13. The CDR3 consists of 15 residues. The CDR3 here is CASSPDRPSWLEQYF. As DNA, the CDR3 is TGCGCCAGCAGCCCGGACAGGCCTTCTTGGCTCGAGCAGTACTTC.